Shown below are 5 T cell receptor beta chains from a single sample sequenced in a study of molecular identifiers for immune sequencing clone quantification. TCRdb itself ran the PCR reads through MiXCR, one entry per CDR3 protein. Altogether about 510,000 distinct CDR3 sequences are present, 20% to 25% being singletons, with the ten largest covering roughly 0.81%. The sequenced material came from naive CD8+ T cells from blood, with Jurkat cell RNA spiked in. Subset meaning: FACS-sorted CD8+CD4-CCR7+CD45RA+ naive T cells. The origin of the receptors is a human donor in good health. Some libraries in this study had Jurkat cell RNA spiked in.

Only one count was recorded for this clonotype. With a much larger clone just one base away, this may be a read error. The rearrangement joins TRBV27 to TRBJ2-3; D call uncertain. The J call may be in error: the DNA end matches TRBJ1-5 better. Germline V gene lookup returns CDR1 MNHEY and CDR2 SMNVEV (reference sequence). The CDR3 has 14 residues. The CDR3 sequence: CASSPLNTRDTQHF. DNA of the CDR3: TGTGCCAGCAGTCCACTCAATACTCGCGATACGCAGCATTTT.

This chain joins TRBV20-1 and TRBJ2-5; 10 nucleotides line up with TRBD2. CDR3 length equals 16 residues. In germline, CDR1 is DFQATT, CDR2 SNEGSKA (reference sequence). V dropped 4 bases and J dropped 5; count of bases not matched to a gene: 13. Written as DNA, the CDR3 is TGCAGTGCTACATGGGGTGGAGCGGGAGGGTTGGAGACCCAGTACTTC. Protein: CSATWGGAGGLETQYF.

The V call is TRBV5-3, the J call TRBJ1-5, with 8 bases that match TRBD1. TRBV5-3 qualifies as an ORF whose function is uncertain. The J segment lost 4 bases and the V segment lost 5 bases, leaving 14 bases of the junction unmatched. CDR3 length equals 17 residues. In DNA, the CDR3 is TGTGCCAGAAGTTCTAAATGGGACAGGCCTATTAATCAGCCCCAGCATTTT. It is translated as CARSSKWDRPINQPQHF.

This clonotype turned up a few times. The V gene is TRBV28, the J gene TRBJ2-7; D remains unclear. V lost 7 bases and J lost 2, with 18 bases in between. The CDR3 has 15 amino acids. The V gene's germline CDR1 is MDHEN and CDR2 SYDVKM. This CDR3 is CASTTKGEVTYEQYF. Here the CDR3 DNA reads TGTGCCAGCACCACCAAGGGTGAGGTAACCTACGAGCAGTACTTC. The entire variable domain, with the rest obtained from reference TRBV28 and TRBJ2-7, is as follows: DVKVTQSSRYLVKRTGEKVFLECVQDMDHENMFWYRQDPGLGLRLIYFSYDVKMKEKGDIPEGYSVSREKKERFSLILESASTNQTSMYLCASTTKGEVTYEQYFGPGTRLTVT.

The chain combines TRBV6-2 or TRBV6-3 with TRBJ1-4; possibly TRBD1 for D (5 bases). This CDR3 has 15 amino acids. Germline V gives CDR1 MNHEY, CDR2 SVGEGT. V shed 6 bases and J shed 0 bases, with 11 bases lying between them. The CDR3 DNA is TGTGCCAGCAGCTCAAGGGACTCAACTAATGAAAAACTGTTTTTT. This gives the protein CASSSRDSTNEKLFF.